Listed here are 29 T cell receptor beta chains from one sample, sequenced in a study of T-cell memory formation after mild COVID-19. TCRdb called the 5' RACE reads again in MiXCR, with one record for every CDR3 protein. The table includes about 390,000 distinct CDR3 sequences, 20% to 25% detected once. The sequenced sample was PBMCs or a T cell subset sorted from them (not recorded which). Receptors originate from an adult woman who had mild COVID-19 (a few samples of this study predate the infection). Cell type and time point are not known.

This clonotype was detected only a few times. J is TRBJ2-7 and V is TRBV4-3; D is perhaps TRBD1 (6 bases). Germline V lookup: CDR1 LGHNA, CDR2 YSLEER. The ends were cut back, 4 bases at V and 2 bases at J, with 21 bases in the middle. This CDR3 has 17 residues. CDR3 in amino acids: CASSLDLPFGQPYEQYF. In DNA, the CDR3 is TGCGCCAGCAGCCTCGACCTCCCCTTCGGACAGCCCTACGAGCAGTACTTC.

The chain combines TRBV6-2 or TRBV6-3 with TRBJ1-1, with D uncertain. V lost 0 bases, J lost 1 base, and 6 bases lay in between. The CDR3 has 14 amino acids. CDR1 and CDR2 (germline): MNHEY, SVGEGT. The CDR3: CASSYSSPNTEAFF. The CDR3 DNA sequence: TGTGCCAGCAGTTACTCATCCCCGAACACTGAAGCTTTCTTT.

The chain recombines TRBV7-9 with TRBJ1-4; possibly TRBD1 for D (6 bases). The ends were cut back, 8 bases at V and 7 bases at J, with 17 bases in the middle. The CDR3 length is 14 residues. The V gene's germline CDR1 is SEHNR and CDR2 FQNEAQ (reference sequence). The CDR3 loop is CASSNQGQGEKLFF. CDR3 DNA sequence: TGTGCCAGCTCTAATCAGGGGCAGGGTGAAAAACTGTTTTTT.

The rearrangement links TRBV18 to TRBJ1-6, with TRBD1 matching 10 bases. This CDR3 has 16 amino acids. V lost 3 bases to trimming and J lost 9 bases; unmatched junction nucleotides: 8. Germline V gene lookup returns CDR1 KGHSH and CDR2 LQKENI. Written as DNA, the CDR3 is TGTGCCAGCTCACCGTTGACAGGGGGCGGCGGTTCACCCCTCCACTTT. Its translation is CASSPLTGGGGSPLHF.

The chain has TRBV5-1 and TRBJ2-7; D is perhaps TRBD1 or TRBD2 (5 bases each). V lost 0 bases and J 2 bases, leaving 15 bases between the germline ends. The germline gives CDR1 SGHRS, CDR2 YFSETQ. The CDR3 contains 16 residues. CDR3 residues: CASSLVTGTSTYEQYF. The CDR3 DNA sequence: TGCGCCAGCAGCTTGGTGACCGGGACCTCGACCTACGAGCAGTACTTC.

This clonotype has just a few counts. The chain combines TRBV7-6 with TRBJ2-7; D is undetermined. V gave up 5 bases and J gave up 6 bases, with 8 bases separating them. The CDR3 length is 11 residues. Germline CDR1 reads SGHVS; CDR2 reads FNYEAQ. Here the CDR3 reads CASSTYSEQYF. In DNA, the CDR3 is TGTGCCAGCAGCACATACTCCGAGCAGTACTTC.

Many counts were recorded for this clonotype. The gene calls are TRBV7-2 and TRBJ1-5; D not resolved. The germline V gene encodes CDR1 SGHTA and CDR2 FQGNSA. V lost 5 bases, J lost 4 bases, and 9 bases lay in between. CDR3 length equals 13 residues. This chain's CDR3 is CASSRGGNQPQHF. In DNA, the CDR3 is TGTGCCAGCAGCCGGGGAGGGAATCAGCCCCAGCATTTT.

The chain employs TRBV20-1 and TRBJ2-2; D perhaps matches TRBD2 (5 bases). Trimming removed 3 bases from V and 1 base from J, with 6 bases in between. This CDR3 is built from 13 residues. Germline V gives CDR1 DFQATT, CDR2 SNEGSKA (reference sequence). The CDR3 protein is CSASEGNTGELFF. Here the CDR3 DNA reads TGCAGTGCTAGCGAGGGGAACACCGGGGAGCTGTTTTTT.

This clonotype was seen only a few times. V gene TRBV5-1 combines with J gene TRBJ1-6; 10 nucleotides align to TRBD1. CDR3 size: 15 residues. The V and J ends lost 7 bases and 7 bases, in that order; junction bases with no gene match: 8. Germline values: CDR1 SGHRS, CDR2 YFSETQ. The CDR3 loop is CASPLPGQGNSPLHF. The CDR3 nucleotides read TGCGCCAGCCCCCTTCCGGGACAGGGGAATTCACCCCTCCACTTT. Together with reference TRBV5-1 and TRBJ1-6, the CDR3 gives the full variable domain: KAGVTQTPRYLIKTRGQQVTLSCSPISGHRSVSWYQQTPGQGLQFLFEYFSETQRNKGNFPGRFSGRQFSNSRSEMNVSTLELGDSALYLCASPLPGQGNSPLHFGNGTRLTVT.

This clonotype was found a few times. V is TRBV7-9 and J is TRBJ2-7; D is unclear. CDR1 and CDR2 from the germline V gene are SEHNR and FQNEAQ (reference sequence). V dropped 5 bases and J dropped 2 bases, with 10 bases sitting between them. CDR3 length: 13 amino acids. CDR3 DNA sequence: TGTGCCAGCAGCAGCCCCTGGGCCTACGAGCAGTACTTC. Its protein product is CASSSPWAYEQYF.

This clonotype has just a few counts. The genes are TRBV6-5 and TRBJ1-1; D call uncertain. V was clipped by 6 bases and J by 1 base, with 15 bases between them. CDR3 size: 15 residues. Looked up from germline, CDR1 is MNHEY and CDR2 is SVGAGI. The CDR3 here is CASSPLQEKNTEAFF. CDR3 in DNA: TGTGCCAGCAGCCCCTTGCAGGAAAAGAACACTGAAGCTTTCTTT.

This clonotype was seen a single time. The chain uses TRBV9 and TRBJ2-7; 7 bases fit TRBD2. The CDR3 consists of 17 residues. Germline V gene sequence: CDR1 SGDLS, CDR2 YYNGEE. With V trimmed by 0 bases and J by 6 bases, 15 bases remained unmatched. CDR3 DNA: TGTGCCAGCAGCGTAGGAAGTGCTAGCGGATTCCTAGGCGAGCAGTACTTC. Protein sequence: CASSVGSASGFLGEQYF.

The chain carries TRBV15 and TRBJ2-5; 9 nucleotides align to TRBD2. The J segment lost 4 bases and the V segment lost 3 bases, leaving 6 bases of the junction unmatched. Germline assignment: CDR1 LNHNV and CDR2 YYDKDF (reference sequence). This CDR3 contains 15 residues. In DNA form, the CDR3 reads TGTGCCACCAGCAGGGGAGCGGGAGGCGGAGAGACCCAGTACTTC. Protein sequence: CATSRGAGGGETQYF.

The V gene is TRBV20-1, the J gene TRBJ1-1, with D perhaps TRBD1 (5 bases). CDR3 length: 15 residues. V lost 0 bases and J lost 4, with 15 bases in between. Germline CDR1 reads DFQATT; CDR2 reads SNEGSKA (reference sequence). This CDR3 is CSARDPKGKSTEAFF. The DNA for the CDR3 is TGCAGTGCTAGAGATCCAAAGGGGAAAAGCACTGAAGCTTTCTTT.

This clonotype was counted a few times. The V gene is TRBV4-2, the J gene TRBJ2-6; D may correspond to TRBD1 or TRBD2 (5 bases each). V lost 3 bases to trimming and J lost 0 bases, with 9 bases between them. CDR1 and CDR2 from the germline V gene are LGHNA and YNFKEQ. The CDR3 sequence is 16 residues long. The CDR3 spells CASSHWDGSGANVLTF. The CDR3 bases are TGTGCCAGCAGCCACTGGGACGGCTCTGGGGCCAACGTCCTGACTTTC.

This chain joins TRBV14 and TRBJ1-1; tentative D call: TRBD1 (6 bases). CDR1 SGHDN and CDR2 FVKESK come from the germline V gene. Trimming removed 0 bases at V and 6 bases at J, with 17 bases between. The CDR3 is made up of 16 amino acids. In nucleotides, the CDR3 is TGTGCCAGCAGCCAAGACACGATACAGGGTACGTCTGAAGCTTTCTTT. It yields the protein CASSQDTIQGTSEAFF.

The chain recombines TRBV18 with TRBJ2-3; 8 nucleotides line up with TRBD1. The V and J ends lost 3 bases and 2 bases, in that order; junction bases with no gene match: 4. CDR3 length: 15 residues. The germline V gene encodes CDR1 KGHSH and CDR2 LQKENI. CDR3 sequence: CASSPDRVDTDTQYF. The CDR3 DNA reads TGTGCCAGCTCACCGGACAGGGTTGACACAGATACGCAGTATTTT.

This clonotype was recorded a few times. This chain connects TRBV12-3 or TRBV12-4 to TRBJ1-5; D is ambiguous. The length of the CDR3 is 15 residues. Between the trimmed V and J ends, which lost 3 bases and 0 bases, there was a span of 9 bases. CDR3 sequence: CASSFVTNSNQPQHF. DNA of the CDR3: TGTGCCAGCAGTTTCGTCACAAATAGCAATCAGCCCCAGCATTTT.

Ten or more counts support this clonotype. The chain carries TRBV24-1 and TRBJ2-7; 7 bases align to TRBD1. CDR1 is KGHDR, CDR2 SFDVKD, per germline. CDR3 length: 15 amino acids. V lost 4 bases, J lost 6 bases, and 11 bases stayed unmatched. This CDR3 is CATSDPSTGNREQYF. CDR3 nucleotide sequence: TGTGCCACCAGTGACCCTTCGACAGGGAACCGCGAGCAGTACTTC.

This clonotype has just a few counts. CDR3: CASSQARGTVNTEAFF. CDR3 sequence (DNA): TGTGCCAGCAGCCAAGCTCGGGGGACTGTGAACACTGAAGCTTTCTTT. The chain uses TRBV4-2 and TRBJ1-1; D is possibly TRBD1 (5 bases). CDR1 is LGHNA, CDR2 YNFKEQ, per germline. Trimming removed 1 base at V and 0 bases at J, with 12 bases between. The CDR3 runs to 16 residues.

The CDR3 DNA sequence: TGCAGCGTTGAAAAGGTCCTAGCGGGAGGCCGCTTGTACTTC. This encodes CSVEKVLAGGRLYF. The rearrangement joins TRBV29-1 to TRBJ2-4; 11 bases are shared with TRBD2. Germline CDR1 and CDR2: SQVTM and ANQGSEA. The trim removed 2 bases at V and 15 bases at J, leaving 12 bases unmatched. This CDR3 has 14 amino acids. Full variable domain (rest looked up from reference TRBV29-1 and TRBJ2-4): SAVISQKPSRDICQRGTSLTIQCQVDSQVTMMFWYRQQPGQSLTLIATANQGSEATYESGFVIDKFPISRPNLTFSTLTVSNMSPEDSSIYLCSVEKVLAGGRLYFGAGTRLSVL.

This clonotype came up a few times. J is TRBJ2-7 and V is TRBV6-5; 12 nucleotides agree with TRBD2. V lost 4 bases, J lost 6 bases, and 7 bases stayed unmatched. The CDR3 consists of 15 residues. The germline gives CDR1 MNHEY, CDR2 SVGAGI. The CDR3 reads CASSSTQTSGSEQYF. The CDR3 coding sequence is TGTGCCAGCAGTTCCACACAGACTAGCGGGAGCGAGCAGTACTTC.

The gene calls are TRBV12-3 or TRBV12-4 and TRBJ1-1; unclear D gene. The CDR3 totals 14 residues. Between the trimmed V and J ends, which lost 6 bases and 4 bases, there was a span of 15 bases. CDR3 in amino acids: CASRTQRRGTEAFF. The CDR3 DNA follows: TGTGCCAGCAGGACCCAGAGGCGCGGCACTGAAGCTTTCTTT.

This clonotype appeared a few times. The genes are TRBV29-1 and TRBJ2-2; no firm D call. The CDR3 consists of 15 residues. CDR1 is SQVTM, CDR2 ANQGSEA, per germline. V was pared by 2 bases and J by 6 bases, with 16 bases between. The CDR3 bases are TGCAGCGTTGAAAAGCCTTTGGGGTCTCCCGGGGAGCTGTTTTTT. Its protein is CSVEKPLGSPGELFF.

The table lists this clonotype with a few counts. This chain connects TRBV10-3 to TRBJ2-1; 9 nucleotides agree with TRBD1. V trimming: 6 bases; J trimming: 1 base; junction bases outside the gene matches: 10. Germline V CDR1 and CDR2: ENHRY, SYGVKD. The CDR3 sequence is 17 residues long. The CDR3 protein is CAIRETGTGLSYNEQFF. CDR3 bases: TGTGCCATCAGGGAGACCGGGACAGGGCTATCCTACAATGAGCAGTTCTTC.

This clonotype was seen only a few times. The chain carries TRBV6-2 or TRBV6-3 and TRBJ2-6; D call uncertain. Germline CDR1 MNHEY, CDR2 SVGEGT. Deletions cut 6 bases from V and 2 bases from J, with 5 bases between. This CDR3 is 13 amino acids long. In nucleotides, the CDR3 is TGTGCCAGCAGGGACCCTGGGGCCAACGTCCTGACTTTC. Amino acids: CASRDPGANVLTF.

The DNA for the CDR3 is TGTGCCAGCAGCTTAGGAGGGGCAGTCGGAAAGAATGAGCAGTTCTTC. Protein: CASSLGGAVGKNEQFF. The J gene is TRBJ2-1, the V gene TRBV7-9; possibly TRBD1 or TRBD2 for D (5 bases each). CDR1 is SEHNR and CDR2 is FQNEAQ in the germline V gene (reference sequence). Trimming took 1 base from V and 7 from J, leaving 17 bases between them. The CDR3 totals 16 residues.

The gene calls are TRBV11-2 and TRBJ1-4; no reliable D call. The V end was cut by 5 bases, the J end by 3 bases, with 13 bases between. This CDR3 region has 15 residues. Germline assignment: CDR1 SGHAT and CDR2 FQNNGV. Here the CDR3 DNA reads TGTGCCAGCAGCCCTCTCGCCGGTCCTAATGAAAAACTGTTTTTT. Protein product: CASSPLAGPNEKLFF.

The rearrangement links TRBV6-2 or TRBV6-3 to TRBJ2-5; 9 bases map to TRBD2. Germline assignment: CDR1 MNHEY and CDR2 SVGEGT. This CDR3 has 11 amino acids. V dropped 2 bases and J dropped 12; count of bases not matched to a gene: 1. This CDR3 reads CASSYLAGKYF. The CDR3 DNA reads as TGTGCCAGCAGTTACCTAGCGGGGAAGTACTTC.